A single sample is the source of the 9 T cell receptor beta chains below, sequenced in a study of early T cells in non-severe SARS-CoV-2 infection. TCRdb passed the 5' RACE reads through MiXCR, listing each CDR3 protein once. This sample has under 140,000 distinct CDR3 sequences, with 10% to 15% found just once. Sequenced material: whole blood, taken at baseline. The receptors stem from an adult who was a healthcare worker with PCR-confirmed SARS-CoV-2 infection or an uninfected control (not recorded which).

This clonotype has a count of ten or more. The V and J genes are TRBV6-6 and TRBJ2-7; 11 nucleotides line up with TRBD1. Trimming took 6 bases from V and 0 from J; bases not matched to a gene: 10. The V gene's germline CDR1 is MNHNY and CDR2 SVGAGI (reference sequence). The CDR3 length is 17 residues. CDR3 loop: CASRLTVGQGVSYEQYF. DNA for the CDR3: TGTGCCAGCAGGTTAACCGTGGGACAGGGGGTCTCCTACGAGCAGTACTTC.

This clonotype came up many times. The chain has TRBV18 and TRBJ2-7, with D uncertain. This CDR3 is built from 13 residues. V lost 2 bases and J lost 1, with 6 bases in between. Germline CDR1 is KGHSH and CDR2 is LQKENI. The CDR3 here is CASSPSQSYEQYF. The CDR3 DNA sequence: TGTGCCAGCTCACCATCCCAGTCCTACGAGCAGTACTTC.

The table lists this clonotype with a few counts. V usage is TRBV27 and J usage is TRBJ2-2; maybe TRBD1 (5 bases). Germline V lookup: CDR1 MNHEY, CDR2 SMNVEV (reference sequence). The length of the CDR3 is 15 residues. With 3 bases removed from V and 4 bases from J, the gap between germline ends came to 12 bases. The CDR3 protein is CASSLGRASTGELFF. CDR3 bases: TGTGCCAGCAGTTTGGGCAGGGCTTCCACCGGGGAGCTGTTTTTT.

This clonotype was recorded a few times. The chain couples TRBV20-1 to TRBJ2-3, with 7 nucleotides matching TRBD2. This CDR3 contains 17 residues. The ends lost 6 bases at V and 0 bases at J; junction bases unmatched: 15. CDR1 and CDR2 from the germline V gene are DFQATT and SNEGSKA (reference sequence). The CDR3, as DNA: TGCAGTGCGTTGGTTGGGGGTCGCGGGGGTAGCACAGATACGCAGTATTTT. Translation gives CSALVGGRGGSTDTQYF.

Ten or more counts support this clonotype. The chain employs TRBV28 and TRBJ2-7; TRBD1 might be the D (6 bases). V was trimmed by 5 bases and J by 0 bases, leaving 20 bases between them. The CDR3 is 17 residues long. From germline, CDR1 is MDHEN and CDR2 SYDVKM. The CDR3 region has the DNA TGTGCCAGCAGTGCCACCCCCGGGACACCCAGCTCCTACGAGCAGTACTTC. Translating gives CASSATPGTPSSYEQYF.

The CDR3 here is CASSPRTSGENDEQFF. The CDR3 coding sequence is TGTGCCAGCTCACCCCGGACTAGCGGGGAGAACGATGAGCAGTTCTTC. The rearrangement uses TRBV18 and TRBJ2-1; 12 positions agree with TRBD2. V was pared by 3 bases and J by 8 bases, with 8 bases of the junction left unmatched. The CDR3 has 16 residues. Germline lookup yields CDR1 KGHSH and CDR2 LQKENI. The full variable domain, with the rest looked up from reference TRBV18 and TRBJ2-1, is NAGVMQNPRHLVRRRGQEARLRCSPMKGHSHVYWYRQLPEEGLKFMVYLQKENIIDESGMPKERFSAEFPKEGPSILRIQQVVRGDSAAYFCASSPRTSGENDEQFFGPGTRLTVL.

Ten or more counts support this clonotype. V is TRBV7-2 and J is TRBJ2-1; possible D gene TRBD1, 6 bases. The CDR3 is made up of 14 amino acids. V was pared by 5 bases and J by 3 bases, with 11 bases between. The germline V gene has CDR1 SGHTA and CDR2 FQGNSA. CDR3 region: CASSPRTVYNEQFF. CDR3 coding DNA: TGTGCCAGCAGCCCGCGGACAGTCTACAATGAGCAGTTCTTC.

This clonotype was seen a handful of times. The gene calls are TRBV27 and TRBJ1-2; no clear D gene. Per the germline V gene, CDR1 is MNHEY and CDR2 is SMNVEV (reference sequence). This CDR3 is built from 12 residues. Trimming removed 3 bases from V and 8 bases from J, with 10 bases in between. The CDR3 nucleotides are TGTGCCAGCAGTTTTTGGGGAGGGGGCTACACCTTC. Encoded protein: CASSFWGGGYTF.

The chain links TRBV6-6 to TRBJ1-4; 7 nucleotides align to TRBD1. CDR3 size: 13 residues. Trimming cost V 6 bases and J 7 bases; bases outside gene matches: 5. CDR1 and CDR2 (germline): MNHNY, SVGAGI (reference sequence). The CDR3 loop is CASRRQGGEKLFF. The CDR3 DNA sequence: TGTGCCAGCAGACGACAGGGTGGTGAAAAACTGTTTTTT.